Below, 29 T cell receptor beta chains from the same sample are listed, as sequenced in a study of T-cell memory formation after mild COVID-19. In TCRdb, the 5' RACE reads were re-called with MiXCR into one record per CDR3 protein. The top ten hold roughly 20% of the sample, which has some 290,000 distinct CDR3 sequences, roughly 17% seen once. Input material: PBMCs or a T cell subset sorted from them (not recorded which). The receptors come from a man younger than 35 who had mild COVID-19 (a few samples of this study predate the infection). Cell type and time point are not known.

The chain has TRBV12-3 or TRBV12-4 and TRBJ1-4; D unclear. The CDR3 length is 15 residues. V was cut by 5 bases and J by 6 bases, with 16 bases left in between. CDR3 sequence: CASSPQPRKDEKLFF. In DNA, the CDR3 is TGTGCCAGCAGTCCCCAACCCAGAAAAGATGAAAAACTGTTTTTT.

The chain couples TRBV7-2 to TRBJ1-6; D is undetermined. V was cut by 1 base and J by 9 bases, with 16 bases left in between. Per germline, CDR1 SGHTA and CDR2 FQGNSA. There are 16 residues in the CDR3. CDR3 DNA sequence: TGTGCCAGCAGCTTAGGGTTTAGCGGGGTGGGTTCACCCCTCCACTTT. Its translation: CASSLGFSGVGSPLHF. The whole variable domain, remainder taken from reference TRBV7-2 and TRBJ1-6, is GAGVSQSPSNKVTEKGKDVELRCDPISGHTALYWYRQSLGQGLEFLIYFQGNSAPDKSGLPSDRFSAERTGGSVSTLTIQRTQQEDSAVYLCASSLGFSGVGSPLHFGNGTRLTVT.

In its sample, this clonotype was seen a few times. The chain is built from TRBV6-2 or TRBV6-3 and TRBJ2-1, with TRBD2 matching 9 bases. The CDR3 extends over 12 amino acids. V lost 6 bases to trimming and J lost 14 bases; unmatched junction nucleotides: 8. The germline CDR1 and CDR2 sequences are MNHEY and SVGEGT. CDR3 nucleotides: TGTGCCAGCAGGACCGGGACTAGCTGGGAGTTCTTC. Translation: CASRTGTSWEFF.

This clonotype was detected only a few times. The chain carries TRBV2 and TRBJ2-1, with 10 bases lining up with TRBD2. The CDR3 has 19 amino acids. V lost 4 bases, J lost 0 bases, and 12 bases stayed unmatched. Germline CDR1 and CDR2: SNHLY and FYNNEI. The CDR3 DNA is TGTGCCAGCAGTGTAGGGTATAGCGGGGGGAAGAGCTCCTACAATGAGCAGTTCTTC. Amino acids: CASSVGYSGGKSSYNEQFF. The variable domain in full, with the rest retrieved from reference TRBV2 and TRBJ2-1, is EPEVTQTPSHQVTQMGQEVILRCVPISNHLYFYWYRQILGQKVEFLVSFYNNEISEKSEIFDDQFSVERPDGSNFTLKIRSTKLEDSAMYFCASSVGYSGGKSSYNEQFFGPGTRLTVL.

This chain joins TRBV7-8 and TRBJ1-1, with TRBD1 as a possible D gene (5 bases). The V end was cut by 10 bases, the J end by 8 bases, with 17 bases between. The CDR3 has 12 amino acids. Per germline, CDR1 SGHVS and CDR2 FQNEAQ. This chain's CDR3 is CATIGGTPEAFF. The CDR3 DNA is TGTGCCACTATTGGGGGAACCCCAGAAGCTTTCTTT.

This clonotype occurred a few times. V and J are TRBV6-5 and TRBJ2-5; no definite D call. Trimming took 0 bases from V and 5 from J, leaving 4 bases between them. The CDR3 runs to 12 residues. From germline, CDR1 is MNHEY and CDR2 SVGAGI. The CDR3 bases are TGTGCCAGCAGTTACTCGATCGAGACCCAGTACTTC. Translating gives CASSYSIETQYF.

J is TRBJ2-3 and V is TRBV6-6; TRBD1 aligns across 10 bases. Trimming took 11 bases from V and 0 from J; bases not matched to a gene: 11. The CDR3 consists of 16 residues. Germline values: CDR1 MNHNY, CDR2 SVGAGI (reference sequence). CDR3 in DNA: TGTGCCTCCTTCGGGACAGGGGTTCTTAGCACAGATACGCAGTATTTT. Residues: CASFGTGVLSTDTQYF.

This clonotype has just a few counts. The rearrangement uses TRBV5-1 and TRBJ2-3, with 7 positions matching TRBD1. This CDR3 spans 15 amino acids. Germline V gene data show CDR1 as SGHRS and CDR2 as YFSETQ. The V gene end was trimmed by 4 bases and the J gene end by 3 bases; junction bases not matched to a gene: 8. The DNA for the CDR3 is TGCGCCAGCAGCCACGGGACAGCGCCTACAGATACGCAGTATTTT. Translated, it gives CASSHGTAPTDTQYF.

The chain is built from TRBV6-6 and TRBJ1-5, with 8 bases matching TRBD1. The J segment lost 7 bases and the V segment lost 0 bases, leaving 8 bases of the junction unmatched. This CDR3 contains 16 residues. Germline lookup yields CDR1 MNHNY and CDR2 SVGAGI (reference sequence). The CDR3 is CASSYSRTGYRQPQHF. For the CDR3, the DNA is TGTGCCAGCAGTTACTCTAGGACAGGGTATCGCCAGCCCCAGCATTTT.

The sample holds a few counts of this clonotype. The chain has TRBV4-1 and TRBJ2-3, with TRBD2 identical over 11 bases. The CDR3 totals 15 residues. Germline values: CDR1 MGHRA, CDR2 YSYEKL. Trimming removed 3 bases from V and 5 bases from J; junction bases left unmatched: 4. The CDR3 sequence is CASSQVTSGGDTQYF. CDR3 DNA: TGCGCCAGCAGCCAGGTTACTAGCGGGGGAGATACGCAGTATTTT.

This clonotype was recorded a few times. This rearrangement joins TRBV2 to TRBJ2-7; the D is unclear. Germline V gene lookup returns CDR1 SNHLY and CDR2 FYNNEI. With 2 bases removed from V and 3 bases from J, the gap between germline ends came to 5 bases. The CDR3 loop spans 12 amino acids. CDR3 nucleotide sequence: TGTGCCAGCAGTGAATCGTTCTACGAGCAGTACTTC. It is translated as CASSESFYEQYF.

The genes are TRBV7-6 and TRBJ1-2; D is undetermined. Germline CDR1 SGHVS, CDR2 FNYEAQ. This CDR3 spans 14 amino acids. The ends were cut back, 5 bases at V and 4 bases at J, with 14 bases in the middle. CDR3: CASSTGRSSYGYTF. DNA of the CDR3: TGTGCCAGCAGCACTGGTAGATCGTCCTATGGCTACACCTTC.

V and J are TRBV6-6 and TRBJ1-1; no firm D call. Deletions cut 2 bases from V and 2 bases from J, with 9 bases between. The CDR3 length is 14 residues. Germline lookup yields CDR1 MNHNY and CDR2 SVGAGI (reference sequence). CDR3 sequence: CASSYVARNTEAFF. CDR3 nucleotides: TGTGCCAGCAGTTACGTGGCTCGCAACACTGAAGCTTTCTTT.

The chain couples TRBV15 to TRBJ1-5; tentatively, D is TRBD1 (5 bases). Germline CDR1 LNHNV, CDR2 YYDKDF (reference sequence). This CDR3 has 14 amino acids. The V end lost 5 bases, the J end lost 4 bases, and 12 bases lay between the germline ends. The CDR3 region has the DNA TGTGCCACCAGCGTAGACAGTAATAATCAGCCCCAGCATTTT. This translates into CATSVDSNNQPQHF.

The chain carries TRBV6-5 and TRBJ2-2, with TRBD2 identical over 8 bases. The ends lost 2 bases at V and 0 bases at J; junction bases unmatched: 2. From germline, CDR1 is MNHEY and CDR2 SVGAGI. The CDR3 length is 16 residues. This chain's CDR3 is CASSYPGLANTGELFF. The CDR3 region has the DNA TGTGCCAGCAGTTACCCGGGACTAGCGAACACCGGGGAGCTGTTTTTT.

The chain uses TRBV10-3 and TRBJ2-2; weak D call: TRBD2 (6 bases). Germline-derived CDR1 and CDR2 are ENHRY and SYGVKD. V was pared by 2 bases and J by 5 bases, with 15 bases between. The CDR3 totals 16 residues. This CDR3 reads CAISERMKEGTGELFF. The CDR3 DNA reads as TGTGCCATCAGTGAGAGGATGAAGGAGGGGACCGGGGAGCTGTTTTTT.

This clonotype was counted a few times. The gene calls are TRBV7-9 and TRBJ2-1; TRBD1 matches at 7 bases. The V gene's germline CDR1 is SEHNR and CDR2 FQNEAQ (reference sequence). V gave up 5 bases and J gave up 6 bases; unmatched junction bases: 10. The length of the CDR3 is 15 residues. In nucleotides, the CDR3 is TGTGCCAGCAGCCATCGACAGGGAAGGGGCAATGAGCAGTTCTTC. As protein: CASSHRQGRGNEQFF.

The chain links TRBV11-2 to TRBJ1-2, with TRBD1 matching over 10 bases. After removal of 2 bases from V and 3 bases from J, the junction contained 12 bases not matched to a gene. Per the germline V gene, CDR1 is SGHAT and CDR2 is FQNNGV. The length of the CDR3 is 18 residues. CDR3 in DNA: TGTGCCAGCAGCTTACTTTACAGGACAGGGGGTAGGGACTATGGCTACACCTTC. Amino acid sequence: CASSLLYRTGGRDYGYTF. The whole variable domain, remainder taken from reference TRBV11-2 and TRBJ1-2, is EAGVAQSPRYKIIEKRQSVAFWCNPISGHATLYWYQQILGQGPKLLIQFQNNGVVDDSQLPKDRFSAERLKGVDSTLKIQPAKLEDSAVYLCASSLLYRTGGRDYGYTFGSGTRLTVV.

This clonotype appeared a few times. The CDR3 protein is CASRVSGAYEQYF. The CDR3 coding sequence is TGTGCCAGCAGAGTTTCAGGGGCCTACGAGCAGTACTTC. The chain links TRBV27 to TRBJ2-7; D perhaps matches TRBD1 (6 bases). V was pared by 6 bases and J by 2 bases, with 11 bases between. The germline CDR1 and CDR2 sequences are MNHEY and SMNVEV (reference sequence). This CDR3 spans 13 amino acids.

The chain joins TRBV29-1 to TRBJ1-2; D is unclear. Trimming left V 3 bases short and J 0 bases short, with 5 bases between. The CDR3 is 12 residues long. From germline, CDR1 is SQVTM and CDR2 ANQGSEA. CDR3 DNA: TGCAGCGTTGATAAGACTAACTATGGCTACACCTTC. Its protein is CSVDKTNYGYTF.

This clonotype has just a few counts. The rearrangement uses TRBV10-3 and TRBJ1-1; the D is unclear. From germline, CDR1 is ENHRY and CDR2 SYGVKD. The CDR3 contains 14 residues. Trimming stripped 4 bases from V and 1 base from J, with 10 bases between. CDR3 DNA: TGTGCCATCAGTGTTGGGCCGCGGAACACTGAAGCTTTCTTT. This sequence encodes CAISVGPRNTEAFF.

The V and J genes are TRBV14 and TRBJ2-1; either TRBD1 or TRBD2 may supply D (5 bases each). Trimming shortened V by 4 bases and J by 10 bases, and 20 bases separated the two germline ends. CDR3 size: 15 residues. Germline-derived CDR1 and CDR2 are SGHDN and FVKESK. CDR3 protein: CASSPTESNGDEQFF. The CDR3 coding sequence is TGTGCCAGCAGCCCTACAGAATCCAATGGGGACGAGCAGTTCTTC.

The chain links TRBV20-1 to TRBJ2-2; TRBD2 agrees at 11 bases. The length of the CDR3 is 17 residues. V was pared by 6 bases and J by 2 bases, with 11 bases of the junction left unmatched. The germline V gene encodes CDR1 DFQATT and CDR2 SNEGSKA (reference sequence). CDR3 sequence (DNA): TGCAGTGCGCCGACTAGCGGGGCACTCATAAACACCGGGGAGCTGTTTTTT. Residues: CSAPTSGALINTGELFF.

This clonotype was seen a few times. This chain uses TRBV27 with TRBJ1-1, with unresolved D. Trimming shortened V by 7 bases and J by 6 bases, and 9 bases separated the two germline ends. The CDR3 loop spans 11 amino acids. Germline-derived CDR1 and CDR2 are MNHEY and SMNVEV (reference sequence). CDR3 nucleotides: TGTGCCAGCATCGGACGGGCTGAAGCTTTCTTT. Translating it yields CASIGRAEAFF.

The rearrangement links TRBV7-3 to TRBJ1-3, with a tentative D call TRBD1 (5 bases). Germline CDR1 is SGHTA and CDR2 is FQGTGA. Trimming shortened V by 6 bases and J by 0 bases, and 12 bases separated the two germline ends. CDR3 size: 15 residues. CDR3: CASSPSGSSGNTIYF. The CDR3 DNA reads as TGTGCCAGCAGTCCATCAGGGAGCTCTGGAAACACCATATATTTT.

The gene calls are TRBV11-2 and TRBJ2-3; D remains ambiguous. The CDR3 totals 16 residues. Trimming left V 1 base short and J 2 bases short, with 13 bases between. Per germline, CDR1 SGHAT and CDR2 FQNNGV. CDR3 sequence reads: CASSLVVGRYTDTQYF. The CDR3 nucleotides read TGTGCCAGCAGCTTAGTAGTAGGCAGGTACACAGATACGCAGTATTTT.

V usage is TRBV27 and J usage is TRBJ2-1; perhaps TRBD2 as D (7 bases). This CDR3 is built from 13 residues. Trimming pared 2 bases from V and 9 bases from J, leaving 11 bases between. Looked up from germline, CDR1 is MNHEY and CDR2 is SMNVEV (reference sequence). The CDR3 spells CASSLRGGSEQFF. The CDR3 DNA follows: TGTGCCAGCAGTTTAAGGGGGGGGTCTGAGCAGTTCTTC.

In its sample, this clonotype was seen a few times. The chain couples TRBV9 to TRBJ1-6; no firm D call. The CDR3 runs 14 residues. Per the germline V gene, CDR1 is SGDLS and CDR2 is YYNGEE. V lost 3 bases and J 6 bases, leaving 10 bases between the germline ends. CDR3 DNA sequence: TGTGCCAGCAGCGAGACCCCTAGTAATTCACCCCTCCACTTT. The encoded protein is CASSETPSNSPLHF.

Worth noting for this clonotype: Germline is not matched at one junction end, which may reflect a read error. The V call is TRBV9, the J call TRBJ1-2, with unresolved D. The CDR3 totals 14 residues. CDR1 and CDR2 from the germline V gene are SGDLS and YYNGEE. DNA for the CDR3: TGTGCCAGCAGCGTAGTGTCTTCCGTCGATCGAAGCGCCTTC. This gives the protein CASSVVSSVDRSAF. Full variable domain (missing parts from reference TRBV9 and TRBJ1-2): DSGVTQTPKHLITATGQRVTLRCSPRSGDLSVYWYQQSLDQGLQFLIQYYNGEERAKGNILERFSAQQFPDLHSELNLSSLELGDSALYFCASSVVSSVDRSAFGSGTRLTVV.